The 15 T cell receptor beta chains presented below share a single source sample, sequenced in a study of blood T cell repertoires in COVID-19. Some clones are missing from TCRdb's copy, which holds only in-frame ones; the method was immunoSEQ multiplex PCR. The sample shows some 74,000 clones, around 80% of them seen only once. The sample was peripheral blood. The receptor set was obtained from a woman in her forties or fifties with acute or convalescent COVID-19.

This chain connects TRBV27 to TRBJ1-2, with 7 bases aligning to TRBD1. Per the germline V gene, CDR1 is MNHEY and CDR2 is SMNVEV (reference sequence). With 6 bases clipped from V and 4 bases from J, the junction kept 5 bases outside the gene matches. The CDR3 spans 13 residues. The CDR3 loop reads CASRPGTVYGYTF. The CDR3 nucleotides read TGTGCCAGCAGACCCGGGACAGTCTATGGCTACACCTTC.

The chain is built from TRBV2 and TRBJ2-1, with 9 bases that match TRBD1. CDR3 size: 14 residues. J was trimmed by 4 bases and V by 7 bases; bases with no gene match: 5. Germline V CDR1 and CDR2: SNHLY, FYNNEI. As DNA, the CDR3 is TGTGCCAGCAAGAGGACAGGGGCTTACAATGAGCAGTTCTTC. Translated: CASKRTGAYNEQFF.

The chain recombines TRBV6-5 with TRBJ1-6, with D perhaps TRBD1 (5 bases). The CDR3 consists of 15 residues. CDR1 and CDR2 from the germline V gene are MNHEY and SVGAGI. Trimming pared 8 bases from V and 2 bases from J, leaving 13 bases between. The CDR3 is CASLPRVTYNSPLHF. The CDR3 DNA is TGTGCCAGCCTGCCCAGGGTAACCTATAATTCACCCCTCCACTTT.

The chain recombines TRBV7-2 with TRBJ2-3, with 11 positions matching TRBD2. Losses at the gene ends were 5 bases for V and 1 base for J; bases not matched to a gene: 8. The germline V gene encodes CDR1 SGHTA and CDR2 FQGNSA. The CDR3 runs 17 residues. This CDR3 reads CASSVGLAGFGTDTQYF. As DNA, the CDR3 is TGTGCCAGCAGCGTCGGACTAGCGGGCTTTGGCACAGATACGCAGTATTTT.

The V call is TRBV23-1, the J call TRBJ1-1; the D gene is possibly TRBD1 (6 bases). TRBV23-1 is given ORF status, its function remaining uncertain. The CDR3 has 15 amino acids. V gave up 1 base and J gave up 1 base, with 10 bases separating them. CDR3 amino acids: CASSQLTGKNTEAFF. Written as DNA, the CDR3 is TGCGCCAGCAGTCAATTGACAGGAAAGAACACTGAAGCTTTCTTT.

This clone has a single count. The J gene is TRBJ1-1, the V gene TRBV4-1; D possibly corresponds to TRBD1 (5 bases). Trimming took 0 bases from V and 4 from J, leaving 15 bases between them. This CDR3 spans 16 amino acids. CDR1 and CDR2 from the germline V gene are MGHRA and YSYEKL. CDR3 region: CASSQDRAGGATEAFF. CDR3 bases: TGCGCCAGCAGCCAAGATCGCGCCGGTGGGGCCACTGAAGCTTTCTTT.

The CDR3 is CASSSSSGPFYEQYF. The CDR3 region has the DNA TGTGCCAGCAGCTCCTCTAGCGGCCCTTTCTACGAGCAGTACTTC. This chain connects TRBV7-8 to TRBJ2-7, with 7 nucleotides matching TRBD2. V dropped 4 bases and J dropped 3; count of bases not matched to a gene: 9. CDR3 size: 15 residues. Germline V gene sequence: CDR1 SGHVS, CDR2 FQNEAQ.

This clone is a singleton in its sample. The V and J genes are TRBV20-1 and TRBJ1-4; tentative D call: TRBD1 (6 bases). Germline assignment: CDR1 DFQATT and CDR2 SNEGSKA (reference sequence). The germline V and J ends were trimmed by 4 bases and 8 bases, with 8 bases remaining between them. The length of the CDR3 is 11 residues. The CDR3 loop reads CSATQGEKLFF. Written as DNA, the CDR3 is TGCAGTGCTACCCAGGGGGAAAAACTGTTTTTT.

The V and J genes are TRBV3-1 (or the pseudogene TRBV3-2) and TRBJ1-5; D perhaps matches TRBD1 (6 bases). The germline gives CDR1 LGHDT, CDR2 YNNKEL (reference sequence). The V end was cut by 3 bases, the J end by 7 bases, with 13 bases between. This CDR3 comprises 14 residues. The DNA of the CDR3 is TGTGCCAGCAGCCAGTTCACAGGGCGACAGCCCCAGCATTTT. It codes for CASSQFTGRQPQHF.

CDR3 amino acids: CASSQSESGTGKTSSGNTIYF. Written as DNA, the CDR3 is TGCGCCAGCAGTCAATCGGAATCAGGGACAGGGAAAACTTCTTCTGGAAACACCATATATTTT. This chain links TRBV23-1 with TRBJ1-3, with 9 bases lining up with TRBD1. TRBV23-1 has ORF status, its function being uncertain. Losses at the gene ends were 0 bases for V and 1 base for J; bases not matched to a gene: 16. The CDR3 consists of 21 residues.

The chain uses TRBV5-4 and TRBJ2-1, with 7 bases identical to TRBD2. The CDR3 runs 16 residues. V shed 4 bases and J 5 bases; nucleotides not matched to a gene: 12. Germline CDR1 reads SGHNT; CDR2 reads YYREEE (reference sequence). CDR3 region: CASSLIAGSGHNEQFF. The CDR3 DNA sequence: TGTGCCAGCAGCCTCATAGCGGGCTCTGGACACAATGAGCAGTTCTTC.

This clone appeared once. This chain connects TRBV4-3 to TRBJ2-7; 11 positions match TRBD1. Germline V gives CDR1 LGHNA, CDR2 YSLEER. Trimming took 5 bases from V and 3 from J; bases not matched to a gene: 9. The CDR3 spans 16 residues. The CDR3 reads CASSARAGTGGYEQYF. The CDR3 nucleotides are TGCGCCAGCAGCGCTAGGGCTGGGACAGGGGGCTACGAGCAGTACTTC.

The chain is built from TRBV4-1 and TRBJ1-2; D uncertain. Trimming took 1 base from V and 4 from J, leaving 7 bases between them. There are 13 residues in the CDR3. CDR1 is MGHRA, CDR2 YSYEKL, per germline. CDR3 coding DNA: TGCGCCAGCAGCCAAGGGGCAGTCTATGGCTACACCTTC. Protein sequence: CASSQGAVYGYTF.

The rearrangement uses TRBV2 and TRBJ2-3, with 8 bases that match TRBD2. The CDR3 runs to 14 residues. Unmatched junction bases numbered 3, after V lost 2 bases and J lost 5 bases. In germline, CDR1 is SNHLY, CDR2 FYNNEI. CDR3 in amino acids: CASSESGREDTQYF. CDR3 coding DNA: TGTGCCAGCAGTGAATCCGGGAGGGAAGATACGCAGTATTTT.

The chain couples TRBV9 to TRBJ2-5; 15 bases agree with TRBD2. Germline CDR1 is SGDLS and CDR2 is YYNGEE. The CDR3 is made up of 16 amino acids. J lost 5 bases, V lost 3 bases, and 5 bases had no gene match. In DNA, the CDR3 is TGTGCCAGCAGCGCGTGGACTAGCGGGGGGGCCGAGACCCAGTACTTC. Translation: CASSAWTSGGAETQYF.